Sequencing of this T cell receptor beta chain was carried out in a study of cytomegalovirus exposure and HLA in healthy donors (dated by TCRdb to about 2017). For context, the study as a whole: An earlier analysis of fewer than 750 of the donors reported around 280 Gb of sequence data and approximately 120 million unique TCR beta sequences obtained from around 190 million T cells. A later genetic analysis took genome-wide SNP genotypes for about three fifths of the roughly 670 donors and used that subset as a discovery cohort. To predict cytomegalovirus infection status, the study brought together high-throughput TCR immunosequencing, statistical association of individual TCRs with disease status, and machine learning. Among some 410 genotyped donors of the cohort, an average of about 220,000 unique TCR beta nucleotide sequences was sequenced per donor, of which roughly 17% were non-productive. In addition to the first cohort of 666 subjects, a separate validation cohort of 120 different subjects was used. An earlier analysis of around 580 of the donors used high-throughput TCR beta sequencing to judge whether each TCR beta V gene segment behaved as functional or pseudogenic. The study was designed to test whether signatures of past pathogen exposure could be identified by cataloging public T cell receptors. The study used immunosequencing to profile the T cell repertoires of under 700 subjects and linked those repertoires to cytomegalovirus serostatus. The number of donors typed differed by locus, with about 629-630 for A, B, C, DRB1 and DQB1, around 560 for DQA1, 606 for DPA1, and around 450 for DPB1. HLA typing covered class I and class II loci at four-digit resolution. Alongside the repertoire data, information on donor age, sex, ethnicity and CMV serostatus was compiled. An early release that covered about 600 HLA-typed donors contained about 300 gigabases of sequencing data and roughly 84 million unique TCR sequences. A later analysis re-analyzed previously published TCR beta repertoires from about 730 donors and added high-resolution HLA genotyping to study TCR occurrence patterns. Because of strong linkage in the cohort, roughly five DR-DQ haplotypes were treated as single units for association and clustering. All discovery cohort repertoires had been generated on a single sequencing platform. Among the roughly 370 genotyped donors, around 79% belonged to the genetic ancestry cluster associated with self-reported Caucasian donors. Rather than using new phenotypic data, the later analysis identified candidate immune exposures from TCR beta sequences and from how often those sequences occurred across donors.

The cohort comprised 550 to 700 healthy bone marrow donors. At the time of sampling, all cohort members were nominally healthy, though unrecorded immune exposures were likely present. The donor was CMV seropositive and belonged to the group of more than 250 seropositive cohort members. A peripheral blood sample was provided by each donor, and peripheral blood mononuclear cells were used for TCR beta sequencing. The Qiagen DNeasy Blood Extraction Kit was used to extract genomic DNA from the blood cell samples. The library came from the immunoSEQ multiplex PCR assay. The multiplex PCR relied on a mix of 60 forward primers for TCR Vbeta segments and 13 reverse primers for TCR Jbeta segments. Amplification of the CDR3 region of rearranged TCR beta genes was performed with a multiplex PCR assay on genomic DNA. The Illumina HiSeq System was used to sequence the amplified TCR beta libraries as 87-base-pair reads. On the study's bioinformatics: A later analysis counted approximately 74 million unique TCR beta chains across the 500 to 850 repertoires, and roughly 10 million of these chains were shared by at least two donors. A nearest-neighbor algorithm error-corrected the raw reads and collapsed the reads into unique sequences, merging closely related sequences to remove PCR and sequencing errors. Alignment of CDR3 sequences to IMGT reference sequences was used to assign V, D and J gene segments. Each retained sequence needed at least a six-nucleotide match to both a V gene segment and a J gene segment. Rearrangements were called productive when the CDR3 lacked stop codons and stayed in frame with V and J; all others were non-productive. CDR3 was defined by IMGT convention, running from the second conserved V-encoded cysteine to the conserved J-encoded phenylalanine. In an earlier analysis of more than 550 of the donors, sequences lacking an unambiguous match to a single V gene segment were excluded. In an earlier analysis of a few hundred of the donors, V segments were called functional above 56.7% productive rearrangements and were called segregating when the between-donor standard deviation exceeded 5%. A statistical classification framework was built for diagnosing cytomegalovirus status from the catalog of TCR beta chain sequences. A later analysis assigned V and J genes by comparing TCR nucleotide sequences with IMGT/GENE-DB human TR gene sequences. In a later analysis, CDR3 sequences and most-parsimonious VDJ recombination scenarios were assigned using the TCRdist pipeline. In a later analysis, each TCR beta chain was defined by its CDR3 amino acid sequence together with its V-gene family, and reads lacking a unique V-gene family were excluded. To address suspected cross-contamination and a sequencing artifact, a later analysis removed several hundred highly shared, low-generation-probability nucleotide sequences. In a later analysis, a clonal expansion index was calculated for each public chain from normalized within-repertoire ranks of inferred template counts. In a later analysis, generation probabilities were computed with a VDJ recombination model fitted to out-of-frame rearrangements, and the resulting probabilities were checked against IGoR. In a later analysis, hypergeometric tests were used to score TCR-TCR, TCR-HLA and TCR-CMV co-occurrence, with a repertoire-size bias correction applied to TCR pairs. False discovery rates were estimated in a later analysis by permuting HLA or CMV assignments 20 times. In a later analysis, co-occurring TCRs were grouped using DBSCAN, and TCRdist sequence similarity was added for clustering within HLA-allele-positive subsets. Repertoires with fewer than 30,000 or more than 120,000 public chains, plus five repertoires with anomalous nucleotide sharing, were excluded from co-occurrence clustering. The table comes from immuneACCESS by way of TCRdb, which keeps in-frame sequences with V and J called. Part of the clones is missing from these tables; in studies checked, under half for an unresolved V gene and the rest for unknown reasons. That table is the source of V, J and clone size, and D and trimming were worked out from the DNA. The sample has 170,000 or so clones on record, over 75% of them singletons. The ten largest clones capture 1% of the sample.

In regard to this clone: No antigen is known for it. Base qualities are not at hand, and no much larger clone is one base apart.

Paper-wide results and their limitations: When HLA alleles, especially DR and DQ, strongly co-occurred, TCR associations were difficult to assign to individual alleles. According to a later analysis, parvovirus B19, influenza, CMV and Epstein-Barr virus appeared linked to several top co-occurrence clusters. Roughly uniform sequencing depth across donors was assumed in presence/absence analyses, although this assumption may not hold. Compared with equally common non-associated chains, HLA-associated TCR beta chains in a later analysis were more clonally expanded and had lower generation probabilities. In a later analysis, about 16,000 TCR beta sequences were associated with specific HLA alleles at a false discovery rate of 0.05. According to a later analysis, most CMV-associated TCR beta chains appeared to be HLA-restricted, and the HLA associations seemed to be driven largely by CMV exposure. A further reported finding was that TCR beta sequences accurately predicted the HLA-A and HLA-B alleles for most subjects in the first cohort. The study listed 170 or so TCR beta chains as associated with cytomegalovirus. A later genetic analysis reported fewer N-insertions in productive TCRs among donors in an Asian-associated ancestry cluster than the roughly 700-donor mean. The authors suggested that the approach could potentially be generalized to other disease states and immunological phenotypes. A later genetic analysis associated a missense DCLRE1C variant with V-gene and J-gene trimming of TCR beta chains, and an independent cohort replicated the association. Broadly in line with IMGT annotations, most TCR beta V segments showed up in productive rearrangements about 87% or about 30% of the time in an earlier analysis of approximately 640 of the donors. HLA typing was unavailable for some donors at each locus, so association tests used only the typed subset. In vitro tests confirmed that a few of the cytomegalovirus-associated TCR beta chains recognize cytomegalovirus antigens. CMV serostatus was the only immune exposure information available for the cohort. Correlated functional status among segregating V segments might reflect linkage disequilibrium, but an unknown experimental factor could not be ruled out. Across donors, most TCR sequences were observed very rarely, whereas some public TCRs were present in many individuals. This cohort had only TCR beta chains sequenced, and the lack of alpha or paired-chain data limited which features could be detected. Seventeen rarely observed V segments, including chromosome 9 orphons, were excluded from the earlier analysis of almost 600 of the donors because counts were too low. The classifier was reported to diagnose cytomegalovirus status with high specificity and sensitivity in both the original and validation cohorts. The sequencing pipeline was judged likely to have produced a cluster of highly shared sequence variants as a technical artifact. In a later analysis, the rate of TCR association differed among HLA loci, with DRB1 alleles having the most associated TCRs and HLA-C alleles having the fewest.

What was sequenced was PBMCs. The TCR sequence derives from a woman aged 45 to 65 in good health and CMV-seropositive.

This receptor carries the CDR3 CASSDRGFEQYF. The DNA sequence is as follows: TGTGCCAGCAGTGACAGGGGGTTCGAGCAGTACTTC. The V gene is TRBV2 and the J gene is TRBJ2-7; TRBD1 fits 7 bases in the junction. CDR1 and CDR2 (SNHLY, FYNNEI) derive from the germline V gene. The CDR3, from cysteine to phenylalanine, totals 12 residues. The entry retains the CDR3 DNA only, 36 bases that are in frame from base 1. Trimming removed 3 bases from V and 6 bases from J; the gene matches leave 2 bases unexplained.